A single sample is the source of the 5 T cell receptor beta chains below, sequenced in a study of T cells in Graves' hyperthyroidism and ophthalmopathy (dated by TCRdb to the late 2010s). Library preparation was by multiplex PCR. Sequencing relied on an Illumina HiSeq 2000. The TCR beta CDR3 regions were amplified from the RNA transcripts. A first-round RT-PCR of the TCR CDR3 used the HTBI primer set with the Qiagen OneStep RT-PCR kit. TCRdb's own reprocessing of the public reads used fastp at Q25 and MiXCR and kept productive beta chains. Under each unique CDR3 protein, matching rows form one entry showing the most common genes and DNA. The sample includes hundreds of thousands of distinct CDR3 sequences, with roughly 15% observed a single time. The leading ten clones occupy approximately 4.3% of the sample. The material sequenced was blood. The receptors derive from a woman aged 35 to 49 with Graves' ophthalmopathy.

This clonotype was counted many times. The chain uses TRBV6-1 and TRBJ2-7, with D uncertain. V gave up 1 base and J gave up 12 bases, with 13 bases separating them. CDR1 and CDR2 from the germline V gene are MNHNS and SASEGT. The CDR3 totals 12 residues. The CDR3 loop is CASSEVGPRRYF. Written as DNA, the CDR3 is TGTGCCAGCAGTGAAGTTGGGCCGCGGCGGTACTTC.

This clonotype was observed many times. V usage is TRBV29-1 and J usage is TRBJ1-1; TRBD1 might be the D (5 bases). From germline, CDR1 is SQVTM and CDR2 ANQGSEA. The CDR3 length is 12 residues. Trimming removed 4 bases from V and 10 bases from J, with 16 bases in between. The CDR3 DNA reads TGCAGCGTTGGGGGCGGCGTGGAAATAGCTTTCTTT. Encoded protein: CSVGGGVEIAFF.

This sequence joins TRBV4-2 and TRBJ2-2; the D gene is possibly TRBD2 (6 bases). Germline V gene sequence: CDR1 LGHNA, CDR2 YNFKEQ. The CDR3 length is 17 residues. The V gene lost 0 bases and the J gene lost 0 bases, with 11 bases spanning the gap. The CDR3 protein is CASSQDRTGANTGELFF. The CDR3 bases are TGTGCCAGCAGCCAAGATCGAACGGGAGCGAACACCGGGGAGCTGTTTTTT.

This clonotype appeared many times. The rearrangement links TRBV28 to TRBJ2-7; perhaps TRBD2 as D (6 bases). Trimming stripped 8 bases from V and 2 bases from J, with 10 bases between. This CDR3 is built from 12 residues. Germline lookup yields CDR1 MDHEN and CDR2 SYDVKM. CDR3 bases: TGTGCCAGCGGCGGGGTAACCTACGAGCAGTACTTC. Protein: CASGGVTYEQYF.

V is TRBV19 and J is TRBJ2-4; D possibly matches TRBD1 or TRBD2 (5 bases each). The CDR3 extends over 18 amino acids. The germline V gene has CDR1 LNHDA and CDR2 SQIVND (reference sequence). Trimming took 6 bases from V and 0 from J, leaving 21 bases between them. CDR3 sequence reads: CASSRGGGAGLAKNIQYF. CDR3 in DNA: TGTGCCAGTAGCCGTGGAGGTGGGGCCGGGTTAGCCAAAAACATTCAGTACTTC.